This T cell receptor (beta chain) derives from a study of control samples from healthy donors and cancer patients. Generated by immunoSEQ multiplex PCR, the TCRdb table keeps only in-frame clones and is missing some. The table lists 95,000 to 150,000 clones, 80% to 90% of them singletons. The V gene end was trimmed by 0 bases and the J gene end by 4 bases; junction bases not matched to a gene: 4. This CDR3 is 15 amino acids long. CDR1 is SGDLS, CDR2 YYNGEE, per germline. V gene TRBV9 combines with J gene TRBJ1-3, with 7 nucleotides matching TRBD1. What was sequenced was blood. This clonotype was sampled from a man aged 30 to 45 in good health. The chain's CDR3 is CASSVGGTAGNTIYF. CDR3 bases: TGTGCCAGCAGCGTAGGAGGGACAGCGGGAAACACCATATATTTT. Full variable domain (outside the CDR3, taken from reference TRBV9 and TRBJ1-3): DSGVTQTPKHLITATGQRVTLRCSPRSGDLSVYWYQQSLDQGLQFLIQYYNGEERAKGNILERFSAQQFPDLHSELNLSSLELGDSALYFCASSVGGTAGNTIYFGEGSWLTVV.